A selection of T cell receptor beta chains follows, all from one sample in a study of T cell responses to AZD1222 COVID-19 vaccine. Generated by immunoSEQ multiplex PCR, the TCRdb table keeps only in-frame clones and is missing some. This repertoire shows about 160,000 clones, about 90% found once; its top ten account for approximately 1.1%. The specimen comprised peripheral blood, sampled 28 days after the second AZD1222 dose. These TCRs come from an adult who received the AZD1222 COVID-19 vaccine. Both conserved end residues are part of each CDR3. The order of the fields is clone size, V gene, J gene, D gene, CDR3 protein, CDR3 DNA. A D gene is named only where the DNA matches it firmly. Clone size appears in some rows only: once, few, many, or a class for an expanded clone.

.	TRBV11-3	TRBJ2-1	.	CASSEGNRRYNEQFF	TGTGCCAGCAGCGAGGGGAACAGGAGATACAATGAGCAGTTCTTC
few	TRBV10-3	TRBJ1-4	.	CAISESRTAATNEKLFF	TGTGCCATCAGTGAGTCGAGGACAGCCGCAACTAATGAAAAACTGTTTTTT
.	TRBV5-4	TRBJ1-2	TRBD1	CASSLTTGGPYGYTF	TGTGCCAGCAGCTTGACCACAGGGGGGCCCTATGGCTACACCTTC
.	TRBV15	TRBJ1-2	TRBD1	CATSRGMGQGEGYTF	TGTGCCACCAGCAGAGGAATGGGACAGGGGGAAGGCTACACCTTC
once	TRBV6-5	TRBJ2-3	.	CASSIRVRSTDTQYF	TGTGCCAGCAGTATCCGGGTCAGGAGCACAGATACGCAGTATTTT
.	TRBV28	TRBJ2-7	.	CASSFSSYEQYF	TGTGCCAGCAGTTTCAGCTCCTACGAGCAGTACTTC
.	TRBV18	TRBJ1-1	.	CASSPPEPVNTEAFF	TGTGCCAGCTCACCACCGGAACCAGTTAACACTGAAGCTTTCTTT
.	TRBV7-9	TRBJ1-3	.	CASSPMNTIYF	TGTGCCAGCAGCCCCATGAACACCATATATTTT
once	TRBV6-2/TRBV6-3	TRBJ1-1	TRBD1	CASSSDRGHTEAFF	TGTGCCAGCAGTTCGGACAGGGGCCACACTGAAGCTTTCTTT
.	TRBV4-2	TRBJ1-2	.	CASSQDTSGFYGYTF	TGTGCCAGCAGCCAAGATACCTCAGGGTTTTATGGCTACACCTTC
.	TRBV9	TRBJ1-3	.	CASSVGSLGNTIYF	TGTGCCAGCAGCGTAGGAAGCCTAGGAAACACCATATATTTT
.	TRBV4-1	TRBJ2-7	.	CASSQEGSARGYEQYF	TGCGCCAGCAGCCAAGAAGGGTCAGCCAGGGGCTACGAGCAGTACTTC
.	TRBV27	TRBJ1-4	TRBD1	CASGTGVFNEKLFF	TGTGCCAGCGGGACAGGGGTTTTTAATGAAAAACTGTTTTTT
.	TRBV6-5	TRBJ1-4	.	CASSTLGGRGEKLFF	TGTGCCAGCAGTACGCTGGGGGGGCGAGGTGAAAAACTGTTTTTT
.	TRBV7-6	TRBJ2-5	.	CASSRWPSVQETQYF	TGTGCCAGCAGCCGGTGGCCTAGCGTACAAGAGACCCAGTACTTC
.	TRBV7-9	TRBJ2-4	.	CASSLDPAKNIQYF	TGTGCCAGCAGCTTAGACCCTGCCAAAAACATTCAGTACTTC
few	TRBV5-1	TRBJ1-1	.	CASNREGNTEAFF	TGCGCCAGCAACAGGGAAGGGAACACTGAAGCTTTCTTT
.	TRBV6-5	TRBJ1-2	.	CASSTPAIYGYTF	TGTGCCAGCAGTACTCCGGCAATCTATGGCTACACCTTC
.	TRBV6-2/TRBV6-3	TRBJ1-3	.	CASSYGGAGNTIYF	TGTGCCAGCAGTTACGGTGGAGCTGGAAACACCATATATTTT
.	TRBV19	TRBJ1-1	.	CASSIVEGSGTEAFF	TGTGCCAGTAGTATAGTGGAGGGGAGCGGGACTGAAGCTTTCTTT
.	TRBV6-1	TRBJ1-5	TRBD1	CASSEVRQGVYSNQPQHF	TGTGCCAGCAGTGAAGTCCGACAGGGGGTTTATAGCAATCAGCCCCAGCATTTT
.	TRBV14	TRBJ1-3	.	CASSPLGPDTIYF	TGTGCCAGCAGCCCTCTGGGACCGGACACCATATATTTT
.	TRBV7-9	TRBJ2-5	TRBD1	CASSLAHGTGTYQETQYF	TGTGCCAGCAGCTTAGCGCATGGGACAGGGACGTACCAAGAGACCCAGTACTTC
.	TRBV2	TRBJ1-2	.	CASSVEDYGYTF	TGTGCCAGCAGTGTCGAGGACTATGGCTACACCTTC
.	TRBV6-5	TRBJ1-3	.	CASSPEPSSSYIYF	TGTGCCAGCAGTCCAGAGCCTTCCAGTAGCTACATATATTTT
.	TRBV10-1	TRBJ2-7	.	CASSESGTSHEQYF	TGCGCCAGCAGTGAGTCTGGGACAAGCCACGAGCAGTACTTC
.	TRBV28	TRBJ1-6	.	CASSFSGYGNSPLHF	TGTGCCAGCAGTTTCTCGGGGTACGGGAATTCACCCCTCCACTTT
.	TRBV7-3	TRBJ1-1	.	CASSTRHLTEAFF	TGTGCCAGCAGCACTAGACATCTCACTGAAGCTTTCTTT
once	TRBV3-1/TRBV3-2	TRBJ2-6	TRBD1	CASSQQGQGDGANVLTF	TGTGCCAGCAGCCAGCAAGGACAGGGGGATGGGGCCAACGTCCTGACTTTC
.	TRBV29-1	TRBJ1-2	.	CSVGLEAPF	TGCAGCGTTGGATTAGAGGCCCCCTTC
.	TRBV5-8	TRBJ2-5	TRBD2	CASSRGDFSPSGFQETQYF	TGTGCCAGCAGCCGAGGGGATTTCTCGCCTAGCGGATTCCAAGAGACCCAGTACTTC
.	TRBV6-4	TRBJ1-1	TRBD1	CASSMTGLGTEAFF	TGTGCCAGCAGTATGACAGGGCTGGGGACTGAAGCTTTCTTT
.	TRBV2	TRBJ1-5	TRBD1	CATGGTGSNQPQHF	TGTGCCACCGGAGGGACAGGAAGCAATCAGCCCCAGCATTTT
.	TRBV5-1	TRBJ1-2	.	CASSSRAANYGYTF	TGCGCCAGCAGCTCCAGGGCAGCTAACTATGGCTACACCTTC